This T cell receptor (beta chain) was sequenced in a study of cytomegalovirus exposure and HLA in healthy donors. With 2 bases removed from V and 8 bases from J, the gap between germline ends came to 13 bases. CDR3 size: 14 residues. Germline CDR1 is MNHNS and CDR2 is SASEGT. Whole-study results and caveats: It was 160 or so TCR beta chains that were listed as cytomegalovirus-associated. Prediction of most subjects' HLA-A and HLA-B alleles by TCR beta sequences was reportedly accurate. Some V segments, TRBV6-2 and TRBV6-3 among them, were indistinguishable and were therefore excluded. Productive status was seen about 87% or about 30% of the time for most TCR beta V segments in an earlier analysis.

PCR amplification relied on 60 Vbeta primers (plus 13 Jbeta primers). Clones were sequenced by immunoSEQ multiplex PCR, and TCRdb holds only the in-frame ones, with some missing. In the table there are 150,000 to 200,000 clones, more than 75% of which are singletons. A note on this clone: Its cognate antigen is unknown.

The sequencing input was PBMCs. The genes are TRBV6-1 and TRBJ1-3; D uncertain. This sequence originates from a girl under three years old in good health and CMV-seronegative. CDR3 region: CASSESPGSDTIYF. The CDR3 DNA sequence: TGTGCCAGCAGTGAATCTCCCGGGTCGGACACCATATATTTT.